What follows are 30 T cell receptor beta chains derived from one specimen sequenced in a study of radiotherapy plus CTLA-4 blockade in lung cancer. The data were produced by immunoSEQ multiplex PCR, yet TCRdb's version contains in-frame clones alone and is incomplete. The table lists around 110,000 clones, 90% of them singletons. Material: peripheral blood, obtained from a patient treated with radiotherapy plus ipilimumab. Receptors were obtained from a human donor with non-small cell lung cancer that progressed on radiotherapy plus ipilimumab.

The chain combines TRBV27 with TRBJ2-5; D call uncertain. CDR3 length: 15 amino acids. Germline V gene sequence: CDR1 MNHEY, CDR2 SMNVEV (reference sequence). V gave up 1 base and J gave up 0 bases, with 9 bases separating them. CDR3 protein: CASSLFPRDQETQYF. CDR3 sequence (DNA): TGTGCCAGCAGTTTATTCCCTCGGGACCAAGAGACCCAGTACTTC.

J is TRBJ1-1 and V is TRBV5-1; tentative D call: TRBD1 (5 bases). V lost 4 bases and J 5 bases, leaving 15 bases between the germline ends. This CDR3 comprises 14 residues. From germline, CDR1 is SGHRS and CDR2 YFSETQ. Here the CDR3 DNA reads TGCGCCAGCAGCGGCGGGACGTTGGGAACTGAAGCTTTCTTT. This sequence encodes CASSGGTLGTEAFF.

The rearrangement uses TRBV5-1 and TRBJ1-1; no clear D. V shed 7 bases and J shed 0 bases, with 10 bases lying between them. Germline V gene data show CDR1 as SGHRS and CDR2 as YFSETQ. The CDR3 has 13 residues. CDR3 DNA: TGCGCCAGCGCCGGACGGGTGAACACTGAAGCTTTCTTT. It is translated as CASAGRVNTEAFF.

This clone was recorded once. CDR3 residues: CASSIGAEPRPQHF. The CDR3 DNA follows: TGTGCCAGCTCCATCGGGGCAGAGCCCAGGCCCCAGCATTTT. V is TRBV18 and J is TRBJ1-5, with D tentatively TRBD1 (5 bases). Germline V lookup: CDR1 KGHSH, CDR2 LQKENI. V shed 6 bases and J shed 9 bases, with 18 bases lying between them. The CDR3 is 14 amino acids.

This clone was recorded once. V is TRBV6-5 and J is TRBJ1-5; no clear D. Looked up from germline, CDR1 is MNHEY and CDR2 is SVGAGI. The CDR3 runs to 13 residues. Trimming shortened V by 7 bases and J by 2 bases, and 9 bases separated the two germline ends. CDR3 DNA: TGTGCCAGCAACCCTAGTGGCAATCAGCCCCAGCATTTT. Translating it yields CASNPSGNQPQHF.

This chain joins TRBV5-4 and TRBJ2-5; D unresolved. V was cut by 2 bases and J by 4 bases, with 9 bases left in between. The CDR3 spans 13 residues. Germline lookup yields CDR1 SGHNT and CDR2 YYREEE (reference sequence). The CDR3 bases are TGTGCCAGCAGCTTAGGCCAGAGAGAGACCCAGTACTTC. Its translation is CASSLGQRETQYF. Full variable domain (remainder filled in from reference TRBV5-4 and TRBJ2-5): ETGVTQSPTHLIKTRGQQVTLRCSSQSGHNTVSWYQQALGQGPQFIFQYYREEENGRGNFPPRFSGLQFPNYSSELNVNALELDDSALYLCASSLGQRETQYFGPGTRLLVL.

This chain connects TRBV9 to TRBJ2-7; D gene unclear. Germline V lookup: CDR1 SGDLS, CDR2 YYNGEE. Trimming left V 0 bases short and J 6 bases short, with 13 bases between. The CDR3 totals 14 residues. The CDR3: CASSVGGPRSEQYF. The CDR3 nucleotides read TGTGCCAGCAGCGTAGGTGGCCCTAGGAGCGAGCAGTACTTC.

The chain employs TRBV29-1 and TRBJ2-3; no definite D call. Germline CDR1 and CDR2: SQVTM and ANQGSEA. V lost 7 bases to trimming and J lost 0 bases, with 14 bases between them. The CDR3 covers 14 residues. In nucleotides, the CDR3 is TGCAGCGGCTTGCGGCTAACTAGCACAGATACGCAGTATTTT. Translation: CSGLRLTSTDTQYF.

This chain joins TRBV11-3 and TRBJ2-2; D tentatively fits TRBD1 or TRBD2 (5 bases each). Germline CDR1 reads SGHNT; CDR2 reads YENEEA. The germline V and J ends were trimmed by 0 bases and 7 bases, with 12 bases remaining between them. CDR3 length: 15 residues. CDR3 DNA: TGTGCCAGCAGCTTAGACCAGGGAGTAAACGGGGAGCTGTTTTTT. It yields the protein CASSLDQGVNGELFF.

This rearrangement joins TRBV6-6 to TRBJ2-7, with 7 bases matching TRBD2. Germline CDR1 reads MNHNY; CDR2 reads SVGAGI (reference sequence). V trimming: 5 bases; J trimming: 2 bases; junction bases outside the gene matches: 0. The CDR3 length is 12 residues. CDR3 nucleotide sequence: TGTGCCAGCAGTAGCGGGACCTACGAGCAGTACTTC. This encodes CASSSGTYEQYF.

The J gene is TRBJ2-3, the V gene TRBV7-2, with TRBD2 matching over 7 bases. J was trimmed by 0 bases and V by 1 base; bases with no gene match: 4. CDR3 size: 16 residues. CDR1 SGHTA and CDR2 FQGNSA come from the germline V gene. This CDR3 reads CASSLGGSSSTDTQYF. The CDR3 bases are TGTGCCAGCAGCTTAGGCGGGAGCTCGAGCACAGATACGCAGTATTTT. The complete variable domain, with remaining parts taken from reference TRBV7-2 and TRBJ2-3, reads GAGVSQSPSNKVTEKGKDVELRCDPISGHTALYWYRQSLGQGLEFLIYFQGNSAPDKSGLPSDRFSAERTGGSVSTLTIQRTQQEDSAVYLCASSLGGSSSTDTQYFGPGTRLTVL.

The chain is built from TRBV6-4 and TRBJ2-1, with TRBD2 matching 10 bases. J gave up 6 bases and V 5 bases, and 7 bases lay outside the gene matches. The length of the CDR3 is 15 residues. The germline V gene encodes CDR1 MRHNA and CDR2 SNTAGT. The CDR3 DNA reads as TGTGCCAGCAGTCCTACTCTAGCGGGAGTCAATGAGCAGTTCTTC. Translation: CASSPTLAGVNEQFF.

DNA for the CDR3: TGTGCCAGCAGCCGACCGGGACTAGCTGTAGAGCAGTACTTC. This encodes CASSRPGLAVEQYF. This chain joins TRBV5-8 and TRBJ2-7; TRBD2 aligns across 9 bases. The CDR3 is made up of 14 amino acids. Germline-derived CDR1 and CDR2 are SGHTS and YDEGEE. V shed 4 bases, J shed 7 bases, and the junction held 9 bases outside the gene matches.

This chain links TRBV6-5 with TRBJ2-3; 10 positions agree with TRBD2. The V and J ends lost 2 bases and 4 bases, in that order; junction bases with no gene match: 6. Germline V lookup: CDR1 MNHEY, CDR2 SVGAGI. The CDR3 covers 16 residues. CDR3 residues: CASSYASGRGADTQYF. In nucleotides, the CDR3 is TGTGCCAGCAGTTACGCTAGCGGGAGAGGAGCAGATACGCAGTATTTT.

CDR3 loop: CASSPSGGNQPQHF. In nucleotides, the CDR3 is TGTGCCAGCAGCCCCTCGGGGGGCAATCAGCCCCAGCATTTT. This chain connects TRBV7-6 to TRBJ1-5, with D perhaps matching TRBD1 (5 bases). CDR1 is SGHVS and CDR2 is FNYEAQ in the germline V gene. CDR3 length: 14 amino acids. Deletions cut 5 bases from V and 2 bases from J, with 10 bases between.

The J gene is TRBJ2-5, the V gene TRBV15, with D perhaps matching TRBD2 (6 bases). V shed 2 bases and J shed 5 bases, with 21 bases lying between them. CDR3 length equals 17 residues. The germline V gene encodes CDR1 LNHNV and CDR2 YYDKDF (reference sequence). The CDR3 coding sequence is TGTGCCACCAGCAGATACAATTCGGGACTCACGGGGGAGACCCAGTACTTC. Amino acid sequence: CATSRYNSGLTGETQYF.

Here the CDR3 reads CASSRGPGYGYTF. The CDR3 DNA reads as TGTGCCAGCTCCAGGGGGCCTGGCTATGGCTACACCTTC. The chain combines TRBV2 with TRBJ1-2; 8 bases line up with TRBD1. This CDR3 contains 13 residues. Germline values: CDR1 SNHLY, CDR2 FYNNEI. Unmatched junction bases numbered 6, after V lost 8 bases and J lost 4 bases.

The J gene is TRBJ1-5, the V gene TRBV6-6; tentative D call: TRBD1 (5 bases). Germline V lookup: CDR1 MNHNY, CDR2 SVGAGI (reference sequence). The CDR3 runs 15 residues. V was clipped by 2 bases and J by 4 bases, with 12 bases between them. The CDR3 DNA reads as TGTGCCAGCAGTTACCCCGGGACGGAGAATCAGCCCCAGCATTTT. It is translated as CASSYPGTENQPQHF.

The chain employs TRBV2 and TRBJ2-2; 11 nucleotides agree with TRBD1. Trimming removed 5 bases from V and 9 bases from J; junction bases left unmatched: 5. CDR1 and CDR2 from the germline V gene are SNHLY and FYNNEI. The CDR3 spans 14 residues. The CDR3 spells CASSSGQGGRELFF. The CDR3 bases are TGTGCCAGCAGTTCGGGACAGGGGGGCCGGGAGCTGTTTTTT.

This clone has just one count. CDR3 sequence (DNA): TGTGCCAGCAGCTTATCACCAGCGGGAGCGGGAGAGACCCAGTACTTC. Translation gives CASSLSPAGAGETQYF. The chain joins TRBV11-2 to TRBJ2-5, with 8 positions matching TRBD2. The ends lost 2 bases at V and 4 bases at J; junction bases unmatched: 9. From germline, CDR1 is SGHAT and CDR2 FQNNGV. CDR3 length: 16 residues.

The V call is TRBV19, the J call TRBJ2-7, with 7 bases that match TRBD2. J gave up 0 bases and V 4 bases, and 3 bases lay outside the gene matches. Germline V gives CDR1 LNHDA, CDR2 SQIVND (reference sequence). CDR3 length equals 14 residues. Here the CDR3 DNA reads TGTGCCAGTAGTACCGGGACTACCTCCTACGAGCAGTACTTC. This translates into CASSTGTTSYEQYF.

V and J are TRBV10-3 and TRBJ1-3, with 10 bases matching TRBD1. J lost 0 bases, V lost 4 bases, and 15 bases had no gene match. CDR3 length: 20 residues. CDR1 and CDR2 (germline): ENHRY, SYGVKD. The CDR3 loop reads CAISVGGTGARGTSGNTIYF. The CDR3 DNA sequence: TGTGCCATCAGTGTAGGTGGGACAGGGGCCAGGGGAACCTCTGGAAACACCATATATTTT.

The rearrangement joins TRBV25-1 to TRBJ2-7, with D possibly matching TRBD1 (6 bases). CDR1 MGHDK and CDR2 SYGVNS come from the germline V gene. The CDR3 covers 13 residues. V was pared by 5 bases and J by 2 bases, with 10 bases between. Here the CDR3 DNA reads TGTGCCAGCAGTCTGACAGGAGCCTACGAGCAGTACTTC. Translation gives CASSLTGAYEQYF.

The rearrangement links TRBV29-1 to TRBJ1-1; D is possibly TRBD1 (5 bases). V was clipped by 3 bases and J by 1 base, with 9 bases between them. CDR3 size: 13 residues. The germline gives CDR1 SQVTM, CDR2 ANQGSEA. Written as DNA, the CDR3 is TGCAGCGTTGAGAGAGACAGGAACACTGAAGCTTTCTTT. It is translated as CSVERDRNTEAFF.

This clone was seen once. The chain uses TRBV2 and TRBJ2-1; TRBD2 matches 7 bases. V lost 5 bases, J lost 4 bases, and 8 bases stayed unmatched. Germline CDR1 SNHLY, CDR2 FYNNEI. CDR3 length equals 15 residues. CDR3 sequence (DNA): TGTGCCAGCAGTACATTTGGGCGGGAGTACAATGAGCAGTTCTTC. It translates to CASSTFGREYNEQFF.

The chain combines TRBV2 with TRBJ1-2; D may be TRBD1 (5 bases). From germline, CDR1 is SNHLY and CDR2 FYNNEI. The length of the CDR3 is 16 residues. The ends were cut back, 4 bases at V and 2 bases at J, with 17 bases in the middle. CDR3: CASSVGRATGNYGYTF. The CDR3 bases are TGTGCCAGCAGTGTGGGCAGGGCAACAGGAAACTATGGCTACACCTTC.

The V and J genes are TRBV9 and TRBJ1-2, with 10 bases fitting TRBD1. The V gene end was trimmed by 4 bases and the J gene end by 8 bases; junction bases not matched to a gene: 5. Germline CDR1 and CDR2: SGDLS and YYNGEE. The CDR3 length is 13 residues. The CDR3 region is CASSSGTGVGYTF. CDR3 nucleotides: TGTGCCAGCAGCTCCGGGACAGGGGTCGGCTACACCTTC.

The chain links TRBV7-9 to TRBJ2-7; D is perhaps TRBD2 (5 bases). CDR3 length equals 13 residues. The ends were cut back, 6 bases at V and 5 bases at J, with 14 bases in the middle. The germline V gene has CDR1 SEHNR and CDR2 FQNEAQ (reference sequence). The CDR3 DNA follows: TGTGCCAGCAGGAACCCGAGCGGCCACGAGCAGTACTTC. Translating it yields CASRNPSGHEQYF.

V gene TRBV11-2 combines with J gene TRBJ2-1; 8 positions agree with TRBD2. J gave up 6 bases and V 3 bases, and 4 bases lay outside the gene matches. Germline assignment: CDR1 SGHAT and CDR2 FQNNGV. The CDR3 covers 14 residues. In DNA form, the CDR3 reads TGTGCCAGCAGCTTCGACAGCGGGAGCAATGAGCAGTTCTTC. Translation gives CASSFDSGSNEQFF.

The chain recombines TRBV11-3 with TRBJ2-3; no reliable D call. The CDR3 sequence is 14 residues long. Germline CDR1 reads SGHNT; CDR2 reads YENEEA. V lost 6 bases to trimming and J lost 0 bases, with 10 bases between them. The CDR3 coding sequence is TGTGCCAGCAGTCGAGACACGAGCACAGATACGCAGTATTTT. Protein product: CASSRDTSTDTQYF.